This TCR beta chain was captured in a study of blood T cell repertoires in COVID-19. Study-level information: Acute and convalescent COVID-19 specimens originated in the United States, Italy and Spain.

Per the original methods: Nucleated cell number was recorded as an estimate derived from reference gene primer amplification. Clones were read by immunoSEQ multiplex PCR, and TCRdb kept only the in-frame ones, dropping some. V, J and clone size derive from that table, while D and trimming were established from the DNA sequence. Among approximately 210,000 clones listed, 84% were seen once. Germline lookup yields CDR1 LNHDA and CDR2 SQIVND (reference sequence). Trimming left V 5 bases short and J 2 bases short, with 10 bases between. CDR3 length equals 13 residues. This sequence was found in a woman in her 70s with active or convalescent COVID-19. The sample was peripheral blood. V usage is TRBV19 and J usage is TRBJ2-7; weak D call: TRBD1 (5 bases). CDR3 coding DNA: TGTGCCAGTAGTCATCAGGGCCCCTACGAGCAGTACTTC. It encodes CASSHQGPYEQYF.